A single sample is the source of the 26 T cell receptor beta chains below, sequenced in a study of cytomegalovirus exposure and HLA in healthy donors. Amplification used 60 Vbeta primers and 13 Jbeta primers. This table comes from immunoSEQ multiplex PCR, and its TCRdb copy is limited to in-frame clones, with some not included. This sample yields around 97,000 clones, of which roughly 77% are seen a single time; 10% belongs to the top ten. Sequences were obtained from PBMCs. All receptors derive from a young woman in good health and CMV-seropositive.

The chain employs TRBV27 and TRBJ2-7; TRBD1 might be the D (5 bases). CDR3 length: 12 amino acids. V lost 4 bases, J lost 3 bases, and 7 bases lay in between. Germline V gene data show CDR1 as MNHEY and CDR2 as SMNVEV (reference sequence). The CDR3: CASSSGFYEQYF. In DNA, the CDR3 is TGTGCCAGCAGTTCAGGGTTCTACGAGCAGTACTTC.

This clone was counted a few times. This rearrangement joins TRBV19 to TRBJ1-6; TRBD1 matches at 9 bases. Germline V gene data show CDR1 as LNHDA and CDR2 as SQIVND (reference sequence). V lost 3 bases and J lost 9; bases outside the gene matches: 9. CDR3 length: 16 amino acids. This chain's CDR3 is CASSIREGQGGSPLHF. The CDR3 DNA sequence: TGTGCCAGTAGTATTCGTGAGGGACAGGGAGGTTCACCCCTCCACTTT. Drawing the rest from reference TRBV19 and TRBJ1-6, the complete variable domain is DGGITQSPKYLFRKEGQNVTLSCEQNLNHDAMYWYRQDPGQGLRLIYYSQIVNDFQKGDIAEGYSVSREKKESFPLTVTSAQKNPTAFYLCASSIREGQGGSPLHFGNGTRLTVT.

This rearrangement joins TRBV6-5 to TRBJ1-5; D is unclear. The length of the CDR3 is 16 residues. Germline CDR1 is MNHEY and CDR2 is SVGAGI. V was clipped by 0 bases and J by 2 bases, with 11 bases between them. For the CDR3, the DNA is TGTGCCAGCAGTTACTCTAGGTTCGAGGGCAATCAGCCCCAGCATTTT. This encodes CASSYSRFEGNQPQHF.

The chain recombines TRBV11-2 with TRBJ1-5; D remains unclear. V shed 0 bases and J shed 7 bases, with 10 bases lying between them. The CDR3 spans 14 residues. Germline V gives CDR1 SGHAT, CDR2 FQNNGV. CDR3 nucleotide sequence: TGTGCCAGCAGCTTAGATCGAGTTTGGCAGCCCCAGCATTTT. Protein product: CASSLDRVWQPQHF.

This clone was counted once. The chain combines TRBV4-2 with TRBJ2-1; 10 nucleotides agree with TRBD2. This CDR3 region has 15 residues. V dropped 4 bases and J dropped 7; count of bases not matched to a gene: 7. Germline-derived CDR1 and CDR2 are LGHNA and YNFKEQ. CDR3: CASSLIAGGVNEQFF. As DNA, the CDR3 is TGTGCCAGCAGCCTAATAGCGGGGGGAGTAAATGAGCAGTTCTTC.

This chain uses TRBV30 with TRBJ1-2, with 8 positions matching TRBD1. After removal of 1 base from V and 7 bases from J, the junction contained 8 bases not matched to a gene. Germline assignment: CDR1 GTSNPN and CDR2 SVGIG (reference sequence). The CDR3 length is 14 residues. The CDR3 reads CAWSGIGQGGGYTF. CDR3 coding DNA: TGTGCCTGGAGTGGGATAGGACAGGGAGGTGGCTACACCTTC. Based on the CDR3 plus reference TRBV30 and TRBJ1-2, the full variable domain is SQTIHQWPATLVQPVGSPLSLECTVEGTSNPNLYWYRQAAGRGLQLLFYSVGIGQISSEVPQNLSASRPQDRQFILSSKKLLLSDSGFYLCAWSGIGQGGGYTFGSGTRLTVV.

The chain links TRBV12-5 to TRBJ2-5; 7 bases line up with TRBD1. CDR3 length: 14 residues. V shed 6 bases and J 2 bases; nucleotides not matched to a gene: 6. The germline CDR1 and CDR2 sequences are LGHNT and FRNRAP. The CDR3 DNA reads TGTGCTAGTGGCCTGGGGACAGCACAAGAGACCCAGTACTTC. Encoded protein: CASGLGTAQETQYF.

The chain joins TRBV27 to TRBJ1-1; 7 nucleotides align to TRBD1. Germline V gene lookup returns CDR1 MNHEY and CDR2 SMNVEV (reference sequence). V shed 11 bases and J 0 bases; nucleotides not matched to a gene: 12. This CDR3 contains 15 residues. In DNA, the CDR3 is TGTGCCTTAAAGGAGAAGGGACAGCTGAACACTGAAGCTTTCTTT. Translation: CALKEKGQLNTEAFF.

The rearrangement joins TRBV4-3 to TRBJ2-1; the match to TRBD2 covers 13 bases. CDR1 LGHNA and CDR2 YSLEER come from the germline V gene. This CDR3 region has 18 residues. V lost 0 bases and J lost 2; bases outside the gene matches: 4. The CDR3 DNA is TGCGCCAGCAGCCAAGAGGGACTAGCGGGATTGCCCTACAATGAGCAGTTCTTC. As protein: CASSQEGLAGLPYNEQFF.

This rearrangement joins TRBV9 to TRBJ1-2; 10 bases are shared with TRBD1. Germline values: CDR1 SGDLS, CDR2 YYNGEE. V gave up 0 bases and J gave up 3 bases; unmatched junction bases: 14. The length of the CDR3 is 19 residues. In DNA form, the CDR3 reads TGTGCCAGCAGCGTAGCCCCCCATCGACAGGGGGCAGGATACTATGGCTACACCTTC. Protein sequence: CASSVAPHRQGAGYYGYTF.

V gene TRBV7-3 combines with J gene TRBJ2-1, with a possible D match to TRBD2 (6 bases). The CDR3 is 15 residues long. Trimming stripped 5 bases from V and 0 bases from J, with 11 bases between. The germline V gene encodes CDR1 SGHTA and CDR2 FQGTGA. This chain's CDR3 is CASSRVTSSYNEQFF. The CDR3 DNA is TGTGCCAGCAGCCGCGTGACTAGCTCCTACAATGAGCAGTTCTTC.

J is TRBJ1-6 and V is TRBV5-6; 7 bases align to TRBD1. With V trimmed by 3 bases and J by 3 bases, 12 bases remained unmatched. The germline V gene encodes CDR1 SGHDT and CDR2 YYEEEE. This CDR3 contains 18 residues. The CDR3 spells CASSSSTGTADYNSPLHF. In nucleotides, the CDR3 is TGTGCCAGCAGCTCCTCTACCGGGACAGCCGACTATAATTCACCCCTCCACTTT.

The chain joins TRBV20-1 to TRBJ2-3; TRBD2 is a possible D gene (5 bases). The CDR3 length is 10 residues. CDR1 is DFQATT, CDR2 SNEGSKA, per germline (reference sequence). CDR3 amino acids: CRGSADTQYF. The CDR3, as DNA: TGCAGGGGGAGCGCCGATACGCAGTATTTT.

This chain links TRBV4-3 with TRBJ2-3, with TRBD2 identical over 8 bases. V shed 4 bases and J 7 bases; nucleotides not matched to a gene: 7. Germline assignment: CDR1 LGHNA and CDR2 YSLEER. The CDR3 has 14 residues. For the CDR3, the DNA is TGCGCCAGCAGCCTTAGCGGGACGCCAAATACGCAGTATTTT. Protein sequence: CASSLSGTPNTQYF.

V is TRBV6-4 and J is TRBJ2-1, with TRBD1 matching 8 bases. Germline CDR1 MRHNA, CDR2 SNTAGT. V lost 6 bases and J lost 3; bases outside the gene matches: 7. The CDR3 length is 15 residues. This CDR3 is CASSARQGSYNEQFF. CDR3 nucleotide sequence: TGTGCCAGCAGCGCCCGACAGGGGAGCTACAATGAGCAGTTCTTC.

This chain joins TRBV28 and TRBJ1-4, with D maybe TRBD1 (5 bases). Germline assignment: CDR1 MDHEN and CDR2 SYDVKM. CDR3 length equals 15 residues. Trimming took off 7 bases at V and 3 bases at J, with 15 bases between the two ends. This chain's CDR3 is CASIISVQANEKLFF. DNA for the CDR3: TGTGCCAGCATCATTTCGGTACAGGCTAATGAAAAACTGTTTTTT.

This rearrangement joins TRBV28 to TRBJ2-7; 12 bases match TRBD2. This CDR3 comprises 15 residues. J lost 4 bases, V lost 5 bases, and 6 bases had no gene match. The germline CDR1 and CDR2 sequences are MDHEN and SYDVKM. DNA of the CDR3: TGTGCCAGCAGTACCCCTAGCGGGAGGGCTTACGAGCAGTACTTC. Its translation is CASSTPSGRAYEQYF.

The V gene is TRBV6-6, the J gene TRBJ1-2; 7 nucleotides line up with TRBD1. In germline, CDR1 is MNHNY, CDR2 SVGAGI (reference sequence). This CDR3 region has 14 residues. V dropped 0 bases and J dropped 8; count of bases not matched to a gene: 6. CDR3 in amino acids: CASSYSFRGNGYTF. CDR3 DNA: TGTGCCAGCAGTTACTCTTTCAGGGGGAACGGCTACACCTTC.

CDR3 sequence (DNA): TGTGCCAGCAGCGTAGATCCCACAGAGACCTACGAGCAGTACTTC. As protein: CASSVDPTETYEQYF. V is TRBV9 and J is TRBJ2-7; D remains ambiguous. Germline CDR1 reads SGDLS; CDR2 reads YYNGEE. V lost 0 bases to trimming and J lost 2 bases, with 12 bases between them. There are 15 residues in the CDR3. The variable domain in full, completed from reference TRBV9 and TRBJ2-7, reads DSGVTQTPKHLITATGQRVTLRCSPRSGDLSVYWYQQSLDQGLQFLIQYYNGEERAKGNILERFSAQQFPDLHSELNLSSLELGDSALYFCASSVDPTETYEQYFGPGTRLTVT.

This clone was observed a few times. The chain carries TRBV7-9 and TRBJ2-7; TRBD2 agrees at 9 bases. The V gene's germline CDR1 is SEHNR and CDR2 FQNEAQ (reference sequence). This CDR3 is 15 amino acids long. With 5 bases clipped from V and 3 bases from J, the junction kept 8 bases outside the gene matches. The CDR3 nucleotides read TGTGCCAGCAGCCCGAACCTAGCGGGGAGCTACGAGCAGTACTTC. Residues: CASSPNLAGSYEQYF.

The CDR3 is CASSFILLYEQYF. CDR3 nucleotides: TGTGCCAGCAGCTTCATTTTACTCTACGAGCAGTACTTC. The chain recombines TRBV7-2 with TRBJ2-7; D remains ambiguous. The V end lost 3 bases, the J end lost 3 bases, and 9 bases lay between the germline ends. Germline values: CDR1 SGHTA, CDR2 FQGNSA. The CDR3 runs 13 residues.

The V call is TRBV6-1, the J call TRBJ1-4; maybe TRBD1 (6 bases). The length of the CDR3 is 15 residues. Trimming left V 7 bases short and J 7 bases short, with 19 bases between. Germline lookup yields CDR1 MNHNS and CDR2 SASEGT. The CDR3 protein is CASNRPGHLFEKLFF. CDR3 DNA: TGTGCCAGCAATCGACCGGGACACCTTTTTGAAAAACTGTTTTTT.

This sequence joins TRBV21-1 and TRBJ1-2; TRBD1 is the table's D call and was not checked against the DNA. TRBV21-1 is noted as a pseudogene. This CDR3 contains 14 residues. In DNA, the CDR3 is TGTGCCAGCAGCAGGAAAACAGTGGTCTATGGCTACACCTTC. Translation: CASSRKTVVYGYTF.

The chain uses TRBV28 and TRBJ1-5; possibly TRBD1 for D (5 bases). The CDR3 spans 14 residues. The germline V gene has CDR1 MDHEN and CDR2 SYDVKM. V lost 4 bases and J 8 bases, leaving 15 bases between the germline ends. Here the CDR3 reads CASSSSARAEPQHF. The CDR3 nucleotides read TGTGCCAGCAGTTCCTCGGCCAGGGCCGAGCCCCAGCATTTT.

The CDR3 sequence is CASSLETGYNSPLHF. The DNA of the CDR3 is TGTGCCAGCAGCTTGGAGACAGGCTATAATTCACCCCTCCACTTT. The V and J genes are TRBV7-8 and TRBJ1-6; maybe TRBD1 (6 bases). CDR1 SGHVS and CDR2 FQNEAQ come from the germline V gene. This CDR3 comprises 15 residues. Trimming shortened V by 3 bases and J by 3 bases, and 9 bases separated the two germline ends.

V is TRBV23-1 and J is TRBJ2-7; 10 positions agree with TRBD1. TRBV23-1 is given ORF status, its function remaining uncertain. The CDR3 covers 18 residues. With V trimmed by 4 bases and J by 1 base, 13 bases remained unmatched. This CDR3 is CASSLRSGQGTRSYEQYF. DNA of the CDR3: TGCGCCAGCAGTCTGAGGTCGGGACAGGGGACGAGGTCCTACGAGCAGTACTTC.